Each of the 14 T cell receptor beta chains below was sequenced from the same sample in a study of T-cell reconstitution after alpha-beta-depleted transplantation in children. Researchers prepared the TCRbeta library using unique molecular identifiers, the study reports. TCRdb itself ran the PCR reads through MiXCR, one entry per CDR3 protein. The table has about 350,000 distinct CDR3 sequences, around 15% seen once. The sequenced sample was PBMCs, mostly from graft donor cells, obtained 360 days after TCRalphabeta/CD19-depleted stem cell transplant. These receptors originate from a male patient under 10 years old who had a stem cell transplant for acute lymphoblastic leukemia, so the T cells may come from the graft donor.

The chain is built from TRBV7-2 and TRBJ2-7; the D is unclear. Trimming left V 4 bases short and J 6 bases short, with 10 bases between. The germline V gene has CDR1 SGHTA and CDR2 FQGNSA. The CDR3 consists of 12 residues. Here the CDR3 DNA reads TGTGCCAGCAGCTCCGGATTCGGCGAGCAGTACTTC. Protein sequence: CASSSGFGEQYF.

This clonotype occurred many times. The chain carries TRBV27 and TRBJ2-2, with D uncertain. CDR3 length: 13 residues. Per the germline V gene, CDR1 is MNHEY and CDR2 is SMNVEV (reference sequence). Trimming cost V 8 bases and J 0 bases, with 7 bases left between them. The CDR3 loop reads CASFGPNTGELFF. In nucleotides, the CDR3 is TGTGCCAGCTTTGGGCCGAACACCGGGGAGCTGTTTTTT.

This clonotype was picked up a small number of times. The V gene is TRBV4-2, the J gene TRBJ2-7; 10 positions match TRBD1. With V trimmed by 3 bases and J by 1 base, 12 bases remained unmatched. Germline loops: CDR1 LGHNA, CDR2 YNFKEQ. The CDR3 is made up of 18 amino acids. The CDR3 region is CASSQDTGTGVPSYEQYF. In DNA, the CDR3 is TGTGCCAGCAGCCAGGATACCGGGACAGGGGTCCCATCCTACGAGCAGTACTTC.

This clonotype was seen more than once but under ten times. The chain couples TRBV28 to TRBJ1-5; D ambiguous. The CDR3 loop spans 12 amino acids. Germline V gene data show CDR1 as MDHEN and CDR2 as SYDVKM. V shed 4 bases and J shed 7 bases, with 8 bases lying between them. The CDR3, as DNA: TGTGCCAGCAGTTCCCTTCGACAGCCCCAGCATTTT. It encodes CASSSLRQPQHF. Combining the CDR3 with reference TRBV28 and TRBJ1-5 gives the whole variable domain DVKVTQSSRYLVKRTGEKVFLECVQDMDHENMFWYRQDPGLGLRLIYFSYDVKMKEKGDIPEGYSVSREKKERFSLILESASTNQTSMYLCASSSLRQPQHFGDGTRLSIL.

This sequence joins TRBV28 and TRBJ2-7, with 13 bases identical to TRBD2. The ends lost 4 bases at V and 2 bases at J; junction bases unmatched: 8. CDR1 is MDHEN and CDR2 is SYDVKM in the germline V gene. This CDR3 is 17 amino acids long. The chain's CDR3 is CASSSLTSGRLAYEQYF. CDR3 DNA: TGTGCCAGCAGTTCATTGACTAGCGGGAGGCTCGCCTACGAGCAGTACTTC.

This clonotype has more than one count but fewer than ten. The V gene is TRBV9, the J gene TRBJ2-1, with D possibly being TRBD2 (5 bases). The CDR3 totals 14 residues. The germline V gene has CDR1 SGDLS and CDR2 YYNGEE. V dropped 6 bases and J dropped 3 bases, with 13 bases sitting between them. CDR3 DNA: TGTGCCAGCACGCCTAGCTCTTACTACAATGAGCAGTTCTTC. It encodes CASTPSSYYNEQFF.

In this sample, this clonotype turned up many times. The chain joins TRBV7-2 to TRBJ1-1; D gene unclear. The CDR3 is made up of 12 amino acids. The V gene's germline CDR1 is SGHTA and CDR2 FQGNSA. V shed 2 bases and J shed 9 bases, with 10 bases lying between them. The CDR3 is CASSLQTLQAFF. The CDR3 nucleotides read TGTGCCAGCAGCTTACAGACCCTCCAAGCTTTCTTT.

CDR3 in DNA: TGCAGCCCCAGGTCTGGGCCAGATACGCAGTATTTT. Translating it yields CSPRSGPDTQYF. The chain combines TRBV29-1 with TRBJ2-3; no firm D call. This CDR3 contains 12 residues. V lost 8 bases, J lost 4 bases, and 13 bases lay in between. Germline lookup yields CDR1 SQVTM and CDR2 ANQGSEA.

This clonotype was counted ten times or more. The chain has TRBV4-3 and TRBJ2-2; D is undetermined. Germline V gene sequence: CDR1 LGHNA, CDR2 YSLEER. This CDR3 comprises 14 residues. Trimming took off 3 bases at V and 6 bases at J, with 11 bases between the two ends. For the CDR3, the DNA is TGCGCCAGCAGCCAGCGTGCTAATGCCGGGGAGCTGTTTTTT. This gives the protein CASSQRANAGELFF.

The V and J genes are TRBV6-5 and TRBJ2-7, with D perhaps matching TRBD2 (5 bases). Germline V gives CDR1 MNHEY, CDR2 SVGAGI. The CDR3 runs to 16 residues. The V and J ends lost 0 bases and 2 bases respectively, with 14 bases between them. The CDR3 DNA reads as TGTGCCAGCAGTTACTCGATGGGAGCGGATACCTACGAGCAGTACTTC. It translates to CASSYSMGADTYEQYF.

The chain combines TRBV6-5 with TRBJ2-7; D is uncertain. Germline V lookup: CDR1 MNHEY, CDR2 SVGAGI. The CDR3 consists of 14 residues. Trimming left V 0 bases short and J 6 bases short, with 12 bases between. CDR3 nucleotide sequence: TGTGCCAGCAGTTACTCCGGCTCTCCGGTCGAGCAGTACTTC. Its protein is CASSYSGSPVEQYF.

The chain links TRBV4-3 to TRBJ2-7; D possibly matches TRBD1 or TRBD2 (5 bases each). CDR1 is LGHNA and CDR2 is YSLEER in the germline V gene. This CDR3 region has 16 residues. V was trimmed by 4 bases and J by 6 bases, leaving 22 bases between them. The CDR3 DNA sequence: TGCGCCAGCAGCCTCCAAAGAGGGGACCAACGAAGCGAGCAGTACTTC. Protein sequence: CASSLQRGDQRSEQYF.

This clonotype has just a few counts. V usage is TRBV7-9 and J usage is TRBJ2-3; possible D gene TRBD2, 5 bases. Trimming shortened V by 3 bases and J by 6 bases, and 10 bases separated the two germline ends. The CDR3 totals 13 residues. Germline CDR1 is SEHNR and CDR2 is FQNEAQ (reference sequence). The CDR3 loop is CASSFGISDTQYF. The DNA of the CDR3 is TGTGCCAGCAGCTTCGGGATATCGGATACGCAGTATTTT.

This chain uses TRBV29-1 with TRBJ2-2; 9 bases agree with TRBD1. With V trimmed by 4 bases and J by 4 bases, 7 bases remained unmatched. The CDR3 extends over 15 amino acids. CDR1 and CDR2 (germline): SQVTM, ANQGSEA. DNA of the CDR3: TGCAGCGTTGCGTTGGGACAGGGTCCCACCGGGGAGCTGTTTTTT. Residues: CSVALGQGPTGELFF.